Following are 25 T cell receptor beta chains from one sample sequenced in a study of neurological immune-mediated disorders. TCRdb reanalysed the 5' RACE reads using MiXCR and keeps one entry per CDR3 protein. The data contain tens of thousands of distinct CDR3 sequences, approximately 22% of them singletons. The sample was CD4+ T cells from blood. The source is a man between 50 and 59 years old with HTLV-1-associated myelopathy (HAM/TSP).

This clonotype was seen repeatedly, ten times or more. The chain links TRBV29-1 to TRBJ1-1; a weak D match, TRBD1 (5 bases). CDR1 is SQVTM and CDR2 is ANQGSEA in the germline V gene. Trimming removed 4 bases at V and 3 bases at J, with 12 bases between. The CDR3 contains 13 residues. The CDR3 protein is CSVGSPRDTEAFF. CDR3 coding DNA: TGCAGCGTTGGGTCCCCCAGGGACACTGAAGCTTTCTTT.

There are many counts of this clonotype. This rearrangement joins TRBV7-6 to TRBJ2-7; TRBD2 matches 7 bases. CDR3 size: 15 residues. Germline V gene sequence: CDR1 SGHVS, CDR2 FNYEAQ. Trimming removed 0 bases from V and 6 bases from J; junction bases left unmatched: 8. CDR3 protein: CASSLAIGGFREQYF. The CDR3 DNA follows: TGTGCCAGCAGCTTAGCGATCGGGGGGTTCCGCGAGCAGTACTTC.

The table lists this clonotype with many counts. The CDR3 DNA is TGCAGTGCTAGAGATCGTGAGCGGTTAAGCACAGATACGCAGTATTTT. Protein: CSARDRERLSTDTQYF. The rearrangement uses TRBV20-1 and TRBJ2-3; a weak D match, TRBD2 (5 bases). Germline assignment: CDR1 DFQATT and CDR2 SNEGSKA (reference sequence). This CDR3 has 16 amino acids. V was clipped by 0 bases and J by 0 bases, with 13 bases between them.

This clonotype was detected many times. V usage is TRBV5-5 and J usage is TRBJ2-1; D remains ambiguous. V gave up 0 bases and J gave up 8 bases, with 15 bases separating them. The CDR3 totals 15 residues. The germline gives CDR1 SGHKS, CDR2 YYEKEE (reference sequence). CDR3 loop: CASSLADPRLDEQFF. The CDR3 DNA follows: TGTGCCAGCAGCTTGGCAGACCCCAGACTGGATGAGCAGTTCTTC.

This clonotype was detected ten times or more. The chain combines TRBV6-5 with TRBJ2-2; D is perhaps TRBD1 (6 bases). The germline V gene has CDR1 MNHEY and CDR2 SVGAGI. V was clipped by 6 bases and J by 5 bases, with 16 bases between them. This CDR3 spans 15 amino acids. The CDR3 DNA reads TGTGCCAGCAGCCGAGAGGGTACAGGGACCGGGGAGCTGTTTTTT. Amino acid sequence: CASSREGTGTGELFF.

This clonotype was recorded many times. This chain joins TRBV7-2 and TRBJ2-1, with unresolved D. The CDR3 totals 15 residues. In germline, CDR1 is SGHTA, CDR2 FQGNSA. V dropped 4 bases and J dropped 0 bases, with 10 bases sitting between them. The CDR3 bases are TGTGCCAGCAGCTCTGGACCCAGCTCCTACAATGAGCAGTTCTTC. Protein sequence: CASSSGPSSYNEQFF.

This clonotype was picked up many times. The chain employs TRBV5-1 and TRBJ2-1; 13 nucleotides line up with TRBD2. CDR1 is SGHRS and CDR2 is YFSETQ in the germline V gene. The CDR3 length is 15 residues. With 6 bases clipped from V and 6 bases from J, the junction kept 6 bases outside the gene matches. CDR3 amino acids: CASILLAGGPNEQFF. DNA for the CDR3: TGCGCCAGCATCCTACTAGCGGGAGGGCCCAATGAGCAGTTCTTC.

In its sample, this clonotype was seen many times. This chain links TRBV7-3 with TRBJ1-1; D might be TRBD1 (6 bases). V was trimmed by 5 bases and J by 6 bases, leaving 13 bases between them. This CDR3 contains 13 residues. CDR1 is SGHTA, CDR2 FQGTGA, per germline. CDR3 nucleotides: TGTGCCAGCAGCCTACAGGGTAGCGCTGAAGCTTTCTTT. Its translation is CASSLQGSAEAFF.

This clonotype was counted many times. The CDR3 DNA sequence: TGTGCCAGCAGCCAACAGGGGTTAGTGCTCCAGCATTTT. Translation gives CASSQQGLVLQHF. The chain has TRBV7-2 and TRBJ1-5, with TRBD1 matching over 7 bases. CDR1 is SGHTA and CDR2 is FQGNSA in the germline V gene. J was trimmed by 12 bases and V by 5 bases; bases with no gene match: 10. This CDR3 has 13 residues. Full variable domain (remainder filled in from reference TRBV7-2 and TRBJ1-5): GAGVSQSPSNKVTEKGKDVELRCDPISGHTALYWYRQSLGQGLEFLIYFQGNSAPDKSGLPSDRFSAERTGGSVSTLTIQRTQQEDSAVYLCASSQQGLVLQHFGDGTRLSIL.

In this sample, this clonotype turned up many times. This chain uses TRBV7-2 with TRBJ2-2; 8 bases line up with TRBD1. V trimming: 2 bases; J trimming: 4 bases; junction bases outside the gene matches: 3. In germline, CDR1 is SGHTA, CDR2 FQGNSA. This CDR3 contains 15 residues. This CDR3 reads CASSLKQGGTGELFF. The CDR3 DNA reads TGTGCCAGCAGCTTAAAACAGGGGGGCACCGGGGAGCTGTTTTTT.

At least ten counts were recorded for this clonotype. The chain combines TRBV9 with TRBJ2-3; D not certain. The CDR3 is 13 amino acids. Germline loops: CDR1 SGDLS, CDR2 YYNGEE. The V gene lost 1 base and the J gene lost 0 bases, with 3 bases spanning the gap. CDR3 amino acids: CASSVSSTDTQYF. CDR3 bases: TGTGCCAGCAGCGTATCTAGCACAGATACGCAGTATTTT.

This clonotype has just one count. The chain joins TRBV5-1 to TRBJ1-5; D unclear. The CDR3 covers 13 residues. The V gene's germline CDR1 is SGHRS and CDR2 YFSETQ. The V gene lost 2 bases and the J gene lost 3 bases, with 6 bases spanning the gap. CDR3 in amino acids: CASSFDFNQPQHF. The CDR3 coding sequence is TGCGCCAGCAGCTTCGATTTCAATCAGCCCCAGCATTTT.

This clonotype was observed many times. The V and J genes are TRBV3-1 and TRBJ1-6, with a weak D call TRBD1 (5 bases). Trimming removed 6 bases at V and 7 bases at J, with 16 bases between. The CDR3 length is 15 residues. CDR1 and CDR2 (germline): LGHDT, YNNKEL (reference sequence). CDR3 residues: CASRVSARGNSPLHF. The CDR3 DNA reads as TGTGCCAGCAGAGTCTCGGCGAGGGGAAATTCACCCCTCCACTTT. The full variable domain, with the rest looked up from reference TRBV3-1 and TRBJ1-6, is DTAVSQTPKYLVTQMGNDKSIKCEQNLGHDTMYWYKQDSKKFLKIMFSYNNKELIINETVPNRFSPKSPDKAHLNLHINSLELGDSAVYFCASRVSARGNSPLHFGNGTRLTVT.

This clonotype was seen at least ten times. This chain joins TRBV20-1 and TRBJ2-1; 12 bases align to TRBD2. Germline CDR1 DFQATT, CDR2 SNEGSKA (reference sequence). The V and J ends lost 2 bases and 4 bases, in that order; junction bases with no gene match: 9. The CDR3 contains 17 residues. CDR3 loop: CSARSLAGGLGYNEQFF. CDR3 coding DNA: TGCAGTGCTAGAAGCCTAGCGGGAGGGCTGGGTTACAATGAGCAGTTCTTC.

This clonotype was seen repeatedly, ten times or more. The rearrangement links TRBV5-1 to TRBJ1-1, with 9 positions matching TRBD1. The CDR3 has 17 amino acids. Germline V lookup: CDR1 SGHRS, CDR2 YFSETQ. Losses at the gene ends were 4 bases for V and 1 base for J; bases not matched to a gene: 11. The CDR3 sequence is CASSPRDRATRNTEAFF. CDR3 sequence (DNA): TGCGCCAGCAGCCCCAGGGACAGGGCTACGAGGAACACTGAAGCTTTCTTT.

This clonotype was seen ten or more times. The chain uses TRBV20-1 and TRBJ1-2; 9 nucleotides line up with TRBD1. V gave up 3 bases and J gave up 4 bases; unmatched junction bases: 0. The germline CDR1 and CDR2 sequences are DFQATT and SNEGSKA (reference sequence). The CDR3 length is 12 residues. The CDR3 reads CSARTGGYGYTF. CDR3 in DNA: TGCAGTGCTAGGACAGGGGGCTATGGCTACACCTTC.

This clonotype was counted at least ten times. The rearrangement joins TRBV20-1 to TRBJ2-3; D ambiguous. This CDR3 contains 13 residues. Germline-derived CDR1 and CDR2 are DFQATT and SNEGSKA (reference sequence). Trimming took off 7 bases at V and 1 base at J, with 12 bases between the two ends. In DNA, the CDR3 is TGCAGTGTTCCCCGGGCGGGCACAGATACGCAGTATTTT. Protein: CSVPRAGTDTQYF.

V gene TRBV27 combines with J gene TRBJ1-1, with 7 positions matching TRBD1. Trimming removed 5 bases from V and 1 base from J; junction bases left unmatched: 10. The CDR3 covers 16 residues. Germline-derived CDR1 and CDR2 are MNHEY and SMNVEV (reference sequence). CDR3 in DNA: TGTGCCAGCAGTCCCTCCGGGACAGCTCCGAACACTGAAGCTTTCTTT. Residues: CASSPSGTAPNTEAFF.

The sample holds many counts of this clonotype. The chain has TRBV6-5 and TRBJ1-2, with 10 bases lining up with TRBD1. The junction had 5 bases not matched to a gene; V was cut back by 5 bases and J by 11 bases. In germline, CDR1 is MNHEY, CDR2 SVGAGI. This CDR3 is built from 12 residues. The CDR3 sequence is CASSPGQGRYTF. The CDR3 bases are TGTGCCAGCAGTCCGGGACAGGGGAGGTACACCTTC.

This clonotype was observed many times. V usage is TRBV20-1 and J usage is TRBJ1-1, with D perhaps matching TRBD1 (6 bases). V lost 4 bases to trimming and J lost 2 bases, with 11 bases between them. The CDR3 covers 13 residues. Germline-derived CDR1 and CDR2 are DFQATT and SNEGSKA (reference sequence). In DNA form, the CDR3 reads TGCAGTGCTACCGGGGGCCTAAACACTGAAGCTTTCTTT. Its protein is CSATGGLNTEAFF.

The CDR3 spells CASSRGGTEAFF. CDR3 DNA: TGTGCCAGCAGCCGCGGGGGCACTGAAGCTTTCTTT. V gene TRBV7-6 combines with J gene TRBJ1-1; TRBD1 is a possible D gene (5 bases). Trimming pared 5 bases from V and 4 bases from J, leaving 8 bases between. Germline V gives CDR1 SGHVS, CDR2 FNYEAQ. This CDR3 has 12 residues.

V and J are TRBV27 and TRBJ1-6; D is unclear. The CDR3 contains 15 residues. Between the trimmed V and J ends, which lost 6 bases and 5 bases, there was a span of 14 bases. Germline CDR1 and CDR2: MNHEY and SMNVEV (reference sequence). The CDR3, as DNA: TGTGCCAGCAGACTCTTTGGGGTAAATAATTCACCCCTCCACTTT. Residues: CASRLFGVNNSPLHF.

This clonotype was found a few times. The rearrangement links TRBV19 to TRBJ1-2; 8 bases agree with TRBD1. The germline V gene has CDR1 LNHDA and CDR2 SQIVND (reference sequence). J gave up 5 bases and V 6 bases, and 5 bases lay outside the gene matches. The CDR3 covers 13 residues. CDR3 loop: CASSQTGGYGYTF. In DNA form, the CDR3 reads TGTGCCAGTAGCCAAACAGGGGGGTATGGCTACACCTTC.

This clonotype was observed at least ten times. CDR3: CATSSAGDTQYF. CDR3 DNA: TGTGCCACCAGCTCAGCCGGAGATACGCAGTATTTT. The chain recombines TRBV15 with TRBJ2-3; no firm D call. The germline V and J ends were trimmed by 5 bases and 5 bases, with 8 bases remaining between them. Germline lookup yields CDR1 LNHNV and CDR2 YYDKDF (reference sequence). CDR3 length: 12 residues.

This clonotype was detected many times. The J gene is TRBJ2-3, the V gene TRBV20-1; TRBD1 or TRBD2 may be the D gene (6 bases each). Germline lookup yields CDR1 DFQATT and CDR2 SNEGSKA (reference sequence). Trimming pared 5 bases from V and 1 base from J, leaving 13 bases between. This CDR3 region has 14 residues. CDR3 coding DNA: TGCAGTGCTGGGGGGCTAGCAGGCACAGATACGCAGTATTTT. Residues: CSAGGLAGTDTQYF.